This T cell receptor (beta chain) was found in a study of TIL therapy for anti-PD-1-resistant metastatic lung cancer (dated by TCRdb to the early 2020s). A note on the overall study: Tumors were collected before any PD-1/PD-L1 blockade, after which patients were given nivolumab, and patients who progressed were given lymphodepletion, an infusion of expanded TIL and IL-2. Enrolled patients had a median age of roughly 54 years (range 38-75) and a median tumor PD-L1 proportion score of around 5.6%. The cohort was composed predominantly of lung adenocarcinoma, with a few EGFR-mutant and two ALK-rearranged tumors included, and half of patients were identified as current or former smokers. A median non-synonymous tumor mutation burden of roughly 1.4 mutations per megabase was determined across the cohort by whole-exome sequencing. T cell receptor beta sequencing of tumor and peripheral blood was used to follow clonotypes across the tumor, the expanded TIL product and serial blood samples.

Spanning cysteine to phenylalanine, the CDR3 consists of 14 amino acids. Only CDR3 DNA is held: 42 bases, read in frame from base 1. The germline V gene supplies CDR1 SGHVS and CDR2 FNYEAQ. Trimming accounts for 3 bases at V and 4 bases at J, while the number of junction bases matched to no gene is 3. What the study reported, not specific to this receptor: Because the cohort was highly selected, with more treatment-naive, never-smoker and oncogene-addicted patients than is typical, generalizability is limited. Clonotypes from the infused TIL partially replaced the baseline peripheral repertoire and then declined over months, and persistence showed no apparent association with response. The study protocol defined all tumor marker inferences as exploratory.

For this clone: The specificity of this receptor is unknown. Base qualities were left out, and no much larger clone turns up one base away.

Read against the paper, the sample's time point label means: pre-treatment sample, taken before nivolumab and TIL therapy. A phase I trial run at two centers enrolled adults with stage 4 NSCLC between late 2017 and 2020. Samples came from a single-arm, open-label phase I trial of tumor-infiltrating lymphocyte therapy with nivolumab in advanced non-small cell lung cancer. Blood mononuclear cells from EDTA tubes were isolated by Ficoll gradient, snap-frozen as pellets, and DNA was extracted with a Qiagen mini-prep kit. TCR beta CDR3 regions were amplified from genomic DNA by bias-controlled multiplex PCR with the immunoSEQ v3 hsTCRB kit. TCR libraries were sequenced on an Illumina NextSeq 500 to approximately 2 million read pairs for survey level or about 5-6.5 million for deep level. For the original study's pipeline: V, D and J genes were assigned, non-productive sequences were removed, and clonality was reported by immunoSEQ Analyzer software. Repertoires were compared by productive Simpson clonality and by the Morisita overlap index of productive TRB rearrangements between infused TIL and blood. Absolute clonotype counts in blood were estimated as lymphocyte count times CD3+ fraction times the clone's productive frequency. In its TCRdb copy, this immuneACCESS table keeps in-frame sequences only and misses some clones. Where compared with another copy, unresolved V genes explain less than half of these, and the others have no known cause. The DNA was the basis for D and trimming; V, J and clone size are from that table. The sample has about 20,000 clones on record, about three quarters of them singletons. Under 2% of the sample is in the top ten clones.

This TCR was sampled from a person aged 30 to 80 with non-small cell lung cancer. The receptor chain draws on TRBV7-6 and TRBJ2-7; TRBD2 agrees with 10 junctional bases. The material was blood, obtained at baseline. For the CDR3, the sequence is CASSLSGGDYEQYF. The DNA is as follows: TGTGCCAGCAGCTTGAGCGGGGGGGATTACGAGCAGTACTTC.